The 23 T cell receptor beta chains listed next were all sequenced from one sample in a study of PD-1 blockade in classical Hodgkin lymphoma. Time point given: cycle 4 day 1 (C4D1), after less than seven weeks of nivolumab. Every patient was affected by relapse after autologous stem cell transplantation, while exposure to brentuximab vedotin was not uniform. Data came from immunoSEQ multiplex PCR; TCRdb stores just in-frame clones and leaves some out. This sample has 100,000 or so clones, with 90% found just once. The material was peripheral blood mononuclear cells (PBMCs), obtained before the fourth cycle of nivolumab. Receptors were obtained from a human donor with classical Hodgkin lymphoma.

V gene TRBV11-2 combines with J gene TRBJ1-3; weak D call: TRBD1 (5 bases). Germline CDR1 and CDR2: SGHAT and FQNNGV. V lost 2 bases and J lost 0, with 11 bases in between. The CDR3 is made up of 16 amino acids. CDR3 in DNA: TGTGCCAGCAGCTTAAGCGGGGGGTACTCTGGAAACACCATATATTTT. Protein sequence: CASSLSGGYSGNTIYF.

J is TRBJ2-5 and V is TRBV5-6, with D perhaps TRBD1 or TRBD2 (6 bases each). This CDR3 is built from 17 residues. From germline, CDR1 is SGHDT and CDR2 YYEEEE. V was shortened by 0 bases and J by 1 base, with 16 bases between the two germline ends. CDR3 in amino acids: CASSLEGGMAFQETQYF. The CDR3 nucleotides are TGTGCCAGCAGCTTGGAAGGGGGGATGGCCTTCCAAGAGACCCAGTACTTC. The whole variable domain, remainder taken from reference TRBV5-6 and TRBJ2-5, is DAGVTQSPTHLIKTRGQQVTLRCSPKSGHDTVSWYQQALGQGPQFIFQYYEEEERQRGNFPDRFSGHQFPNYSSELNVNALLLGDSALYLCASSLEGGMAFQETQYFGPGTRLLVL.

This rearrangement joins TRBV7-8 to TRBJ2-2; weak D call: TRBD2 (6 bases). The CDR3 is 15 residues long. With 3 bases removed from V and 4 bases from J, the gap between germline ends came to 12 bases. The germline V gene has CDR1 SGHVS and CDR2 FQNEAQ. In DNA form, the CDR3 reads TGTGCCAGCAGCTTGTGGGGGGTGGGCACCGGGGAGCTGTTTTTT. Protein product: CASSLWGVGTGELFF.

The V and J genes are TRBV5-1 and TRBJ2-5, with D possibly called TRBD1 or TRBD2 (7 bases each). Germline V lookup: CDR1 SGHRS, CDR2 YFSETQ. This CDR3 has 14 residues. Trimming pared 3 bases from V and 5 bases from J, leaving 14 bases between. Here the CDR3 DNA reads TGCGCCAGCAGCTGGGGGGGACAGTCGGAGACCCAGTACTTC. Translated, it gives CASSWGGQSETQYF.

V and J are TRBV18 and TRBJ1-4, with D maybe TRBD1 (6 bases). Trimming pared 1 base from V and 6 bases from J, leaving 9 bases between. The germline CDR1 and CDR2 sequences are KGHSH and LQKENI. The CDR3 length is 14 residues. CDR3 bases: TGTGCCAGCTCACCACTCGGGACACATGAAAAACTGTTTTTT. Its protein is CASSPLGTHEKLFF.

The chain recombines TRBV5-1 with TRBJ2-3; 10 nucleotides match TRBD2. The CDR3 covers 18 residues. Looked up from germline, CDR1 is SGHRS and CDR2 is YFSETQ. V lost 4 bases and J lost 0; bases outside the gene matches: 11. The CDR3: CASSRRASGGTSTDTQYF. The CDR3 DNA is TGCGCCAGCAGCCGGAGGGCTAGCGGGGGAACTAGCACAGATACGCAGTATTTT.

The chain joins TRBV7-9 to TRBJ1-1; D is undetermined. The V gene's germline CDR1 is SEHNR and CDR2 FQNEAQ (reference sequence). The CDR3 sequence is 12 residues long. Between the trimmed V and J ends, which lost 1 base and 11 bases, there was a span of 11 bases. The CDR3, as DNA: TGTGCCAGCAGCTTAGGGCCGCTGGGGGCTTTCTTT. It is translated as CASSLGPLGAFF. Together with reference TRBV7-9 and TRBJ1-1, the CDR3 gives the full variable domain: DTGVSQNPRHKITKRGQNVTFRCDPISEHNRLYWYRQTLGQGPEFLTYFQNEAQLEKSRLLSDRFSAERPKGSFSTLEIQRTEQGDSAMYLCASSLGPLGAFFGQGTRLTVV.

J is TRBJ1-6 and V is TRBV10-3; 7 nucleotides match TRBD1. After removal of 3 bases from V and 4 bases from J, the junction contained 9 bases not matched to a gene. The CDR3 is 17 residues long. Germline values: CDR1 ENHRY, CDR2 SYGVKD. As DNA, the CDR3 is TGTGCCATCAGTGATCGTCGGACAGGAGATTATAATTCACCCCTCCACTTT. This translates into CAISDRRTGDYNSPLHF.

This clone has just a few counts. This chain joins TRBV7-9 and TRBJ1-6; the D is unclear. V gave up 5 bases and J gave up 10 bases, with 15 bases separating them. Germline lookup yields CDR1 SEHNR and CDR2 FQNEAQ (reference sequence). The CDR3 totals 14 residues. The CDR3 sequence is CASSPQGGESPLHF. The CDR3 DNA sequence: TGTGCCAGCAGCCCCCAAGGTGGGGAATCACCCCTCCACTTT.

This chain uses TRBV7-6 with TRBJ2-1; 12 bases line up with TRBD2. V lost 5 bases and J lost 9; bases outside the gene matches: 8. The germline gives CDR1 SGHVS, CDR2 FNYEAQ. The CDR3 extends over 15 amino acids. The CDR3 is CASSPIPGLAGEQFF. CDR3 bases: TGTGCCAGCAGCCCCATCCCGGGACTAGCGGGTGAGCAGTTCTTC.

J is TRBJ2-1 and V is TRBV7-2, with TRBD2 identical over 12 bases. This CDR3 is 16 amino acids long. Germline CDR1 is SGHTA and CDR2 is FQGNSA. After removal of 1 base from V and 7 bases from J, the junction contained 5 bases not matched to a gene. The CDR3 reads CASSLVASGGENEQFF. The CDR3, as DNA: TGTGCCAGCAGCTTAGTGGCTAGCGGGGGGGAGAATGAGCAGTTCTTC.

CDR3 bases: TGTGCCAGCAGCCAACCCGGGACTAGCGGTCAAGAGACCCAGTACTTC. Its translation is CASSQPGTSGQETQYF. J is TRBJ2-5 and V is TRBV14; TRBD2 matches 11 bases. Germline CDR1 SGHDN, CDR2 FVKESK. V gave up 2 bases and J gave up 2 bases; unmatched junction bases: 4. CDR3 length: 16 amino acids.

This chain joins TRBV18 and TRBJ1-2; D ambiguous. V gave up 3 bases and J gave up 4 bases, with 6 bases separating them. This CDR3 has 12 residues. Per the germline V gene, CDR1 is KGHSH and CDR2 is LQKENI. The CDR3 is CASSPEFYGYTF. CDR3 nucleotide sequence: TGTGCCAGCTCACCGGAGTTCTATGGCTACACCTTC. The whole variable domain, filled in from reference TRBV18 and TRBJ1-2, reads NAGVMQNPRHLVRRRGQEARLRCSPMKGHSHVYWYRQLPEEGLKFMVYLQKENIIDESGMPKERFSAEFPKEGPSILRIQQVVRGDSAAYFCASSPEFYGYTFGSGTRLTVV.

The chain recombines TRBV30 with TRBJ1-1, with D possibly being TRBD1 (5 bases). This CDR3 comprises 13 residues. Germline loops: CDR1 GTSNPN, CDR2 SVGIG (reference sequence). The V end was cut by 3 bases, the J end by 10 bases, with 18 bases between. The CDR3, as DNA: TGTGCCTGGAGAACCGACAGCACAACGGCAGCTTTCTTT. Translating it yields CAWRTDSTTAAFF.

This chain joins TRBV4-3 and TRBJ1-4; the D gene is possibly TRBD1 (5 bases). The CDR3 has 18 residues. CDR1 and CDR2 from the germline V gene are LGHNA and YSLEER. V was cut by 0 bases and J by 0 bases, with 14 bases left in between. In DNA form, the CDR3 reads TGCGCCAGCAGCCAAGATTCCGCCAGGGTAGCAACTAATGAAAAACTGTTTTTT. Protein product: CASSQDSARVATNEKLFF.

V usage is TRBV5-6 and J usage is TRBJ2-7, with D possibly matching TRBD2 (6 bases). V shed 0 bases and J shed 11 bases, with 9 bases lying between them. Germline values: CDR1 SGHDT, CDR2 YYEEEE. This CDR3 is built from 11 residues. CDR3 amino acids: CASSLAGVEYF. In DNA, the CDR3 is TGTGCCAGCAGCTTGGCGGGGGTGGAGTACTTC.

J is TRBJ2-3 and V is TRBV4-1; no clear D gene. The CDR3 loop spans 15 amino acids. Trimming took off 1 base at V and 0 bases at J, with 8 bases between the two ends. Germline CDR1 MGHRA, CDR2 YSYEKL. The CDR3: CASSQVGLSTDTQYF. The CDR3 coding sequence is TGCGCCAGCAGCCAAGTTGGGTTGAGCACAGATACGCAGTATTTT.

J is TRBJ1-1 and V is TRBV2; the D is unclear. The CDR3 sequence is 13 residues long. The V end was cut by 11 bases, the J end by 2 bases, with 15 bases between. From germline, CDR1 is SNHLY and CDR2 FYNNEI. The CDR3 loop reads CAVRQRSNTEAFF. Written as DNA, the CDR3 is TGTGCCGTTCGACAAAGGTCTAACACTGAAGCTTTCTTT.

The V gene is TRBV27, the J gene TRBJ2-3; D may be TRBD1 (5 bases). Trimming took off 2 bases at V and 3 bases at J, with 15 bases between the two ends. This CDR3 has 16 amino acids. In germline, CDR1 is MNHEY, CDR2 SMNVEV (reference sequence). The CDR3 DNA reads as TGTGCCAGCAGTTTAACTATCGGCAGGGTGACAGATACGCAGTATTTT. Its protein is CASSLTIGRVTDTQYF.

The CDR3 DNA reads TGTGCCAGCAGTCCAGACGGGGTATGGGGATCACCCCTCCACTTT. The encoded protein is CASSPDGVWGSPLHF. The rearrangement uses TRBV28 and TRBJ1-6; unclear D gene. Germline values: CDR1 MDHEN, CDR2 SYDVKM. V was cut by 5 bases and J by 10 bases, with 18 bases left in between. The CDR3 totals 15 residues.

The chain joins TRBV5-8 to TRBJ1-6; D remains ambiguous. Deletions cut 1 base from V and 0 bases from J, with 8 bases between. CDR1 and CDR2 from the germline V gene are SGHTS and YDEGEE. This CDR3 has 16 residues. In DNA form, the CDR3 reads TGTGCCAGCAGCTTGTGGGCGAGCTCCTATAATTCACCCCTCCACTTT. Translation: CASSLWASSYNSPLHF.

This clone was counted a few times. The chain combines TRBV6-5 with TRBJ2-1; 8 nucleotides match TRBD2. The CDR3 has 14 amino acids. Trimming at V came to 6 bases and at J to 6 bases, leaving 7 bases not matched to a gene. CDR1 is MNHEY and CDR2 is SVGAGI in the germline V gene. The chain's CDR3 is CASSPGGAGNEQFF. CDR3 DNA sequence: TGTGCCAGCAGCCCCGGGGGGGCCGGCAATGAGCAGTTCTTC.

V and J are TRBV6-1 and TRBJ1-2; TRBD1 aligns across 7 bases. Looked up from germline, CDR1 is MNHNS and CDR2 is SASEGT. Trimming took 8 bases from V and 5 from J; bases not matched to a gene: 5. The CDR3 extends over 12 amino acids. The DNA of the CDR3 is TGTGCCAGCTCGGACAGGATATATGGCTACACCTTC. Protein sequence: CASSDRIYGYTF.